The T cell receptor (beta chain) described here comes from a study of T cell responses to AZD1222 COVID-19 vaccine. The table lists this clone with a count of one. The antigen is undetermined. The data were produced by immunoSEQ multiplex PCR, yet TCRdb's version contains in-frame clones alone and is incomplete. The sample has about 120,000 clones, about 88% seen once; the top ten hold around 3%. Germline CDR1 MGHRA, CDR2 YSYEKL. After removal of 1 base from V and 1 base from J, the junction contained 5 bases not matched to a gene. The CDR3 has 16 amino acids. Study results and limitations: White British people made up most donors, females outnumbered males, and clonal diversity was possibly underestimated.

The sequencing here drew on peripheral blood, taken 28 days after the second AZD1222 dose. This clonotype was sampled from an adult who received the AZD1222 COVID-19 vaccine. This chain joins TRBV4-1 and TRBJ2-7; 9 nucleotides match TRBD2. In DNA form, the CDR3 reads TGCGCCAGCAGCCAAGCGGCTAGCGGGGTGTCCTACGAGCAGTACTTC. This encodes CASSQAASGVSYEQYF.